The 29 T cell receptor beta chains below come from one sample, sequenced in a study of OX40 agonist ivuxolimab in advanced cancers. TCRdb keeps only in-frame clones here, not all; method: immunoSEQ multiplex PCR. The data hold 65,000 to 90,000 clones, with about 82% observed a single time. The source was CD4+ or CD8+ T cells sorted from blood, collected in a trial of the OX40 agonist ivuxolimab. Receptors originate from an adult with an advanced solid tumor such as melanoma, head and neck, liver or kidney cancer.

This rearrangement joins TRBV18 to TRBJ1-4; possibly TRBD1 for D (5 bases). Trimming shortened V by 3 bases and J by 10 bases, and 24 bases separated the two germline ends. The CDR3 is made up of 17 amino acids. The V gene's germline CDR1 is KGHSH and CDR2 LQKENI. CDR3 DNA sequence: TGTGCCAGCTCACCCATAGACGCCGGGACCCCAGGAGGAAAACTGTTTTTT. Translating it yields CASSPIDAGTPGGKLFF.

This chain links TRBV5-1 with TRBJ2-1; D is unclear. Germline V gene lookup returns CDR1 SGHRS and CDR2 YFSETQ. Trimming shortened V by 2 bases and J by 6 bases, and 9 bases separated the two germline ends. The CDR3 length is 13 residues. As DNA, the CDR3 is TGCGCCAGCAGCTTCCGCTGGGGCAATGAGCAGTTCTTC. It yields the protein CASSFRWGNEQFF. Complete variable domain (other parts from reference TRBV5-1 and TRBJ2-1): KAGVTQTPRYLIKTRGQQVTLSCSPISGHRSVSWYQQTPGQGLQFLFEYFSETQRNKGNFPGRFSGRQFSNSRSEMNVSTLELGDSALYLCASSFRWGNEQFFGPGTRLTVL.

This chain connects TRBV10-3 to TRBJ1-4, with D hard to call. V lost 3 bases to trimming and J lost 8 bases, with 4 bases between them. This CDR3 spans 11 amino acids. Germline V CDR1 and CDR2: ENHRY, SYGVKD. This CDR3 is CAISEGEKLFF. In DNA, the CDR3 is TGTGCCATCAGTGAAGGCGAAAAACTGTTTTTT.

CDR3 bases: TGCGCCAGCAGCCAAGACAGGCGGAGCACAGATACGCAGTATTTT. Protein product: CASSQDRRSTDTQYF. V is TRBV4-3 and J is TRBJ2-3; D not certain. V dropped 0 bases and J dropped 0 bases, with 7 bases sitting between them. The CDR3 has 15 residues. Per the germline V gene, CDR1 is LGHNA and CDR2 is YSLEER.

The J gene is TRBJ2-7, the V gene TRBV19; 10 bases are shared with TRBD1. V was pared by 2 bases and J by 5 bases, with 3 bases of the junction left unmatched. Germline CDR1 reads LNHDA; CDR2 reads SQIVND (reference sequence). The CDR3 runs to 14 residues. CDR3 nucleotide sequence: TGTGCCAGTAGTATAAGGGACAGGGGCCACGAGCAGTACTTC. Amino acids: CASSIRDRGHEQYF. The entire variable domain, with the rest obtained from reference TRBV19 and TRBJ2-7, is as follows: DGGITQSPKYLFRKEGQNVTLSCEQNLNHDAMYWYRQDPGQGLRLIYYSQIVNDFQKGDIAEGYSVSREKKESFPLTVTSAQKNPTAFYLCASSIRDRGHEQYFGPGTRLTVT.

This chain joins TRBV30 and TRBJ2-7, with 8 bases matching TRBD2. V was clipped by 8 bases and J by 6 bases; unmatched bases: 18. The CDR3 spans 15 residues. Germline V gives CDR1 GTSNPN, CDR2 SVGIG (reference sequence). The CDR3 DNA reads TGTGCCGGAACGATATTGGACCGGGGGGGACGCGAGCAGTACTTC. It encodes CAGTILDRGGREQYF.

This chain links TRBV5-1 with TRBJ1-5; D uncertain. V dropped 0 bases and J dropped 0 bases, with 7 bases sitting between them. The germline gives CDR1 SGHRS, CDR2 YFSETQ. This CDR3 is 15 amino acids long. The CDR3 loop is CASSLDSNSNQPQHF. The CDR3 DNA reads TGCGCCAGCAGCTTGGATAGCAATAGCAATCAGCCCCAGCATTTT.

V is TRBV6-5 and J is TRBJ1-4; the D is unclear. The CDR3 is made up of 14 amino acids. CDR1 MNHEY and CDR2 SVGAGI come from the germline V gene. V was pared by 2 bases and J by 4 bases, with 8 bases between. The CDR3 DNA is TGTGCCAGCAGTTACGGGCAGAGTAATGAAAAACTGTTTTTT. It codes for CASSYGQSNEKLFF.

The CDR3: CASSRGARTDTQYF. In nucleotides, the CDR3 is TGTGCCAGCTCACGGGGGGCCAGAACAGATACGCAGTATTTT. The chain has TRBV18 and TRBJ2-3; D is perhaps TRBD1 or TRBD2 (6 bases each). The CDR3 has 14 amino acids. Trimming took off 4 bases at V and 3 bases at J, with 11 bases between the two ends. In germline, CDR1 is KGHSH, CDR2 LQKENI.

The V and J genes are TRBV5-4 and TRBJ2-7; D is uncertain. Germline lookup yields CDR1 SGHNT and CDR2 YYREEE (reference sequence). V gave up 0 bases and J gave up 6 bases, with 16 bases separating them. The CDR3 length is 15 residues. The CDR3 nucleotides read TGTGCCAGCAGCTTGGGCGGTCGGACCCTGGGCGAGCAGTACTTC. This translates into CASSLGGRTLGEQYF.

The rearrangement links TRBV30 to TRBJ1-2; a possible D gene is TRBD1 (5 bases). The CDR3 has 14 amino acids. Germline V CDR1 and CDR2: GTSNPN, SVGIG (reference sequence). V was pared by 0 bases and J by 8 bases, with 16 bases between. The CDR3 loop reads CAWSVGGGVRGYTF. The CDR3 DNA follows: TGTGCCTGGAGTGTCGGGGGTGGGGTACGCGGCTACACCTTC.

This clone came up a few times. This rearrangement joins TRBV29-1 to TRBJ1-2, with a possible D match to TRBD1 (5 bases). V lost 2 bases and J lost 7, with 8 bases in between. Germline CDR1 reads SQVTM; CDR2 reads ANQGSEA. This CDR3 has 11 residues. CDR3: CSVEYRTGYTF. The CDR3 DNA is TGCAGCGTTGAATACAGGACTGGCTACACCTTC.

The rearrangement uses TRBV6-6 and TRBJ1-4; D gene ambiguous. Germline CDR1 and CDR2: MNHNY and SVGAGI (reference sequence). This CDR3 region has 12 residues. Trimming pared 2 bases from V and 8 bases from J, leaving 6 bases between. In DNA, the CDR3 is TGTGCCAGCAGTTACGGAAGGGAAAAACTGTTTTTT. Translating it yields CASSYGREKLFF.

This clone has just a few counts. The CDR3 DNA reads TGTGCCAGCAGCTCCCGGGACAGGGTCGGTCAGCCCCAGCATTTT. Amino acid sequence: CASSSRDRVGQPQHF. The chain links TRBV7-2 to TRBJ1-5; 9 nucleotides align to TRBD1. Looked up from germline, CDR1 is SGHTA and CDR2 is FQGNSA. V lost 4 bases and J lost 6; bases outside the gene matches: 7. The CDR3 length is 15 residues.

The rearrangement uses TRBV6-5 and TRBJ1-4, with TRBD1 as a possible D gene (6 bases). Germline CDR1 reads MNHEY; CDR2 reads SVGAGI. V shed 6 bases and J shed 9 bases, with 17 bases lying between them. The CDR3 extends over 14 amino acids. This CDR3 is CASRQDTGSQKLFF. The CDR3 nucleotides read TGTGCCAGCAGGCAAGACACAGGGAGTCAAAAACTGTTTTTT.

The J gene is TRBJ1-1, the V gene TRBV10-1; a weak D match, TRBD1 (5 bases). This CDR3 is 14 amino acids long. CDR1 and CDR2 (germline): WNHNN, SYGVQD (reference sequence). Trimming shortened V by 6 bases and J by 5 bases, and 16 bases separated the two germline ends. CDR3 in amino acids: CASSPRGGSTEAFF. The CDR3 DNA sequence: TGCGCCAGCAGCCCCCGGGGGGGGTCGACTGAAGCTTTCTTT.

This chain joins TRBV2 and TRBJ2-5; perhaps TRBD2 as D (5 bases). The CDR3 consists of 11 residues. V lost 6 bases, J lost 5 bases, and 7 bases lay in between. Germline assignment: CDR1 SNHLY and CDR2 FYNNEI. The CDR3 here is CASSGEETQYF. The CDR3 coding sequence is TGTGCCAGCAGCGGGGAGGAGACCCAGTACTTC. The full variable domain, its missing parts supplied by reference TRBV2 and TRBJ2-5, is EPEVTQTPSHQVTQMGQEVILRCVPISNHLYFYWYRQILGQKVEFLVSFYNNEISEKSEIFDDQFSVERPDGSNFTLKIRSTKLEDSAMYFCASSGEETQYFGPGTRLLVL.

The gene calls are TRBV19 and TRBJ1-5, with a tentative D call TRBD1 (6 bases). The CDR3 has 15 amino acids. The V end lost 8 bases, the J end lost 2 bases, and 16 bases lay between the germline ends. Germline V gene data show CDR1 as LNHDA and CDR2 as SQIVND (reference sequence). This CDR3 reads CASPNGGRRNQPQHF. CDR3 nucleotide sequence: TGTGCCAGTCCAAACGGGGGGCGTCGCAATCAGCCCCAGCATTTT.

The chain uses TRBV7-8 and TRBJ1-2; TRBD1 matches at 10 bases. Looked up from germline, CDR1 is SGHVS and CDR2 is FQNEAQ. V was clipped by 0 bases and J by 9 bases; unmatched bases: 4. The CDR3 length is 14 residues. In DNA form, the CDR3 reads TGTGCCAGCAGCTTAGCCGGGACAGGGGATCGCTACACCTTC. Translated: CASSLAGTGDRYTF. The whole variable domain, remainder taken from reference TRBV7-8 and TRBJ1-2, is GAGVSQSPRYKVAKRGQDVALRCDPISGHVSLFWYQQALGQGPEFLTYFQNEAQLDKSGLPSDRFFAERPEGSVSTLKIQRTQQEDSAVYLCASSLAGTGDRYTFGSGTRLTVV.

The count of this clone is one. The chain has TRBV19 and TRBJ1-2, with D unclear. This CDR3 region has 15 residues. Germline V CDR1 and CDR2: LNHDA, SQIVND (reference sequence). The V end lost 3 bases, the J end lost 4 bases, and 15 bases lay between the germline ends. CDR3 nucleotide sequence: TGTGCCAGTAGTATTGTCGGGCAGAGAGCCTATGGCTACACCTTC. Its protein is CASSIVGQRAYGYTF.

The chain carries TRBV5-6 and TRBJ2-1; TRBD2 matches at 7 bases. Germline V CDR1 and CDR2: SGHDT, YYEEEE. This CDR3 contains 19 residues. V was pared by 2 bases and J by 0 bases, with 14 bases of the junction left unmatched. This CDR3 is CASSFSHRLSGASYNEQFF. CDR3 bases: TGTGCCAGCAGCTTCTCTCACCGGCTAAGCGGGGCCTCCTACAATGAGCAGTTCTTC.

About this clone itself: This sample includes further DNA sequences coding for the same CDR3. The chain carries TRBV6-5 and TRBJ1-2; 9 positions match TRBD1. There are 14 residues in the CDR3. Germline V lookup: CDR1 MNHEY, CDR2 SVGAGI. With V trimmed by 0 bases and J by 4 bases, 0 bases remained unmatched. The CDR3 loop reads CASSYSTGGYGYTF. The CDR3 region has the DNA TGTGCCAGCAGTTACTCGACAGGGGGCTATGGCTACACCTTC.

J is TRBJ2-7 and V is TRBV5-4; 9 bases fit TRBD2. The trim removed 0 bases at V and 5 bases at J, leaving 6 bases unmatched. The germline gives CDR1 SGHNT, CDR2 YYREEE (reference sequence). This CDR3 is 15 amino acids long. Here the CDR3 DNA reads TGTGCCAGCAGCTTGGTGCCTAGCGGGATCGACGAGCAGTACTTC. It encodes CASSLVPSGIDEQYF. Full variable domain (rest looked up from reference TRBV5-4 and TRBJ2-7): ETGVTQSPTHLIKTRGQQVTLRCSSQSGHNTVSWYQQALGQGPQFIFQYYREEENGRGNFPPRFSGLQFPNYSSELNVNALELDDSALYLCASSLVPSGIDEQYFGPGTRLTVT.

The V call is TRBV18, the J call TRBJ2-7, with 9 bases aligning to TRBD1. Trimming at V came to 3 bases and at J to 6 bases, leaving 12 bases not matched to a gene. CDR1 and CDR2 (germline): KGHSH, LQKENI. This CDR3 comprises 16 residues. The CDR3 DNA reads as TGTGCCAGCTCACCGCGAAACGCCGGGACAGGGTCCGAGCAGTACTTC. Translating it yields CASSPRNAGTGSEQYF.

The chain's CDR3 is CASSLKGGDTQYF. Here the CDR3 DNA reads TGTGCCAGCAGCTTAAAGGGGGGAGATACGCAGTATTTT. V is TRBV7-3 and J is TRBJ2-3; D possibly uses TRBD1 or TRBD2 (6 bases each). The V end lost 1 base, the J end lost 5 bases, and 7 bases lay between the germline ends. The CDR3 has 13 residues. The germline CDR1 and CDR2 sequences are SGHTA and FQGTGA.

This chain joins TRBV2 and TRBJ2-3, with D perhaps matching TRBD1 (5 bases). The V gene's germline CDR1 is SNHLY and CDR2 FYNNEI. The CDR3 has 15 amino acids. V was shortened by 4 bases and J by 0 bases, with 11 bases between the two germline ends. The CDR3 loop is CASSGTTTSTDTQYF. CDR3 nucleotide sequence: TGTGCCAGCAGTGGGACAACAACTAGCACAGATACGCAGTATTTT.

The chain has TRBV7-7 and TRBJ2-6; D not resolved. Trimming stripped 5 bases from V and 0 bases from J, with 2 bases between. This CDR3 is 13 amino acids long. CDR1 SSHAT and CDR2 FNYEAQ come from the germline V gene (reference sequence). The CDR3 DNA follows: TGTGCCAGCAGCCCCTCTGGGGCCAACGTCCTGACTTTC. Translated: CASSPSGANVLTF.

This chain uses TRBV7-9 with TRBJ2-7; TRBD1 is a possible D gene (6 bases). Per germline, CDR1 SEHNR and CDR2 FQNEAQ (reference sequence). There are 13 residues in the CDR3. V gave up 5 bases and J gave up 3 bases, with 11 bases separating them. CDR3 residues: CASSVQTGYEQYF. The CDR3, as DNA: TGTGCCAGCAGCGTTCAGACAGGCTACGAGCAGTACTTC. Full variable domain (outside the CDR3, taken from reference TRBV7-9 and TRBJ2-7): DTGVSQNPRHKITKRGQNVTFRCDPISEHNRLYWYRQTLGQGPEFLTYFQNEAQLEKSRLLSDRFSAERPKGSFSTLEIQRTEQGDSAMYLCASSVQTGYEQYFGPGTRLTVT.

CDR3 coding DNA: TGTGCCAGTCTAAATGAGGCTGAAGCTTTCTTT. Translation gives CASLNEAEAFF. V is TRBV2 and J is TRBJ1-1; D gene unclear. This CDR3 is built from 11 residues. Trimming shortened V by 9 bases and J by 6 bases, and 11 bases separated the two germline ends. Germline V gives CDR1 SNHLY, CDR2 FYNNEI.